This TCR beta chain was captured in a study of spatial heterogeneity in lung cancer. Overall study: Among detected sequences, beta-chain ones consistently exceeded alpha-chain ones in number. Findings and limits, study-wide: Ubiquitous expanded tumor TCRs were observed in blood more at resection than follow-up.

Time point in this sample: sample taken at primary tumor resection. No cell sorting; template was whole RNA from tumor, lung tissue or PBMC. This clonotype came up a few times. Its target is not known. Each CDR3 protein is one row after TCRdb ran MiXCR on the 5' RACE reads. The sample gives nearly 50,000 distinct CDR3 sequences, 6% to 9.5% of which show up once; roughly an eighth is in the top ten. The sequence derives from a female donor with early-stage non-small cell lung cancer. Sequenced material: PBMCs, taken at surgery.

CDR3: CASRTGGDEKLFF. Here the CDR3 DNA reads TGTGCCAGCAGGACAGGGGGAGATGAAAAACTGTTTTTT. V and J are TRBV28 and TRBJ1-4; 9 nucleotides match TRBD1. Losses at the gene ends were 6 bases for V and 6 bases for J; bases not matched to a gene: 2. This CDR3 region has 13 residues. CDR1 is MDHEN, CDR2 SYDVKM, per germline. The full variable domain, with the rest looked up from reference TRBV28 and TRBJ1-4, is DVKVTQSSRYLVKRTGEKVFLECVQDMDHENMFWYRQDPGLGLRLIYFSYDVKMKEKGDIPEGYSVSREKKERFSLILESASTNQTSMYLCASRTGGDEKLFFGSGTQLSVL.